One and the same sample provided the 9 T cell receptor beta chains below, sequenced in a study of PD-1 blockade in mismatch repair-deficient tumors. Profiled with immunoSEQ multiplex PCR; TCRdb holds only in-frame clones, not every one. The table shows about 51,000 clones, with more than 75% occurring only once. This material consisted of peripheral blood, taken 4 weeks after starting pembrolizumab. The receptors here all came from an adult with mismatch repair-deficient cancer.

The V call is TRBV5-6, the J call TRBJ2-7; D remains unclear. CDR3 length equals 13 residues. V lost 0 bases to trimming and J lost 6 bases, with 10 bases between them. Germline CDR1 and CDR2: SGHDT and YYEEEE. The CDR3 region is CASSLVRVGEQYF. For the CDR3, the DNA is TGTGCCAGCAGCTTGGTAAGGGTCGGCGAGCAGTACTTC.

The rearrangement uses TRBV13 and TRBJ2-5; D perhaps matches TRBD2 (5 bases). CDR1 PRHDT and CDR2 FYEKMQ come from the germline V gene (reference sequence). The V gene lost 5 bases and the J gene lost 2 bases, with 12 bases spanning the gap. This CDR3 region has 14 residues. The CDR3 region has the DNA TGTGCCAGCAGCCCCTGGACTCGTCAAGAGACCCAGTACTTC. Translated: CASSPWTRQETQYF.

V usage is TRBV7-2 and J usage is TRBJ2-3, with TRBD1 identical over 10 bases. Germline CDR1 is SGHTA and CDR2 is FQGNSA. The CDR3 runs 17 residues. The J segment lost 3 bases and the V segment lost 4 bases, leaving 10 bases of the junction unmatched. The CDR3 sequence: CASSSQSGTGVTDTQYF. The CDR3 DNA is TGTGCCAGCAGCTCCCAATCGGGGACAGGGGTTACAGATACGCAGTATTTT.

The rearrangement joins TRBV6-5 to TRBJ2-3; no clear D gene. CDR3 length: 13 amino acids. Trimming stripped 7 bases from V and 2 bases from J, with 10 bases between. Germline V gene sequence: CDR1 MNHEY, CDR2 SVGAGI. The CDR3 is CASTDRHTDTQYF. The CDR3 DNA reads as TGTGCCAGCACCGACCGGCACACAGATACGCAGTATTTT.

The chain employs TRBV7-3 and TRBJ1-4; 7 positions agree with TRBD1. The CDR3 is 15 residues long. Germline trimming cut 1 base from V and 7 bases from J; bases unmatched to any gene: 6. Germline values: CDR1 SGHTA, CDR2 FQGTGA. CDR3 DNA: TGTGCCAGCAGCTTAATGGGACAGCCCTCTGAAAAACTGTTTTTT. Translation gives CASSLMGQPSEKLFF.

The rearrangement joins TRBV5-1 to TRBJ1-2; D is unresolved. The germline V and J ends were trimmed by 3 bases and 4 bases, with 13 bases remaining between them. CDR3 length equals 14 residues. Germline CDR1 reads SGHRS; CDR2 reads YFSETQ. The CDR3 sequence: CASSSADATYGYTF. The CDR3 nucleotides are TGCGCCAGCAGCTCCGCGGATGCGACCTATGGCTACACCTTC.

The chain is built from TRBV5-1 and TRBJ2-1, with 14 nucleotides matching TRBD2. From germline, CDR1 is SGHRS and CDR2 YFSETQ. Unmatched junction bases numbered 3, after V lost 0 bases and J lost 10 bases. The CDR3 runs 15 residues. The CDR3 reads CASSLGGLAGDEQFF. The CDR3 bases are TGCGCCAGCAGCTTGGGGGGACTAGCGGGAGACGAGCAGTTCTTC.

The J gene is TRBJ1-1, the V gene TRBV4-1, with D maybe TRBD1 (5 bases). Trimming shortened V by 1 base and J by 6 bases, and 18 bases separated the two germline ends. Germline CDR1 reads MGHRA; CDR2 reads YSYEKL. This CDR3 contains 16 residues. The CDR3 sequence is CASSQASTGTKPEAFF. CDR3 in DNA: TGCGCCAGCAGCCAAGCGTCGACGGGGACTAAACCTGAAGCTTTCTTT.

The V call is TRBV5-1, the J call TRBJ2-7; 8 nucleotides align to TRBD1. J was trimmed by 5 bases and V by 4 bases; bases with no gene match: 8. Germline-derived CDR1 and CDR2 are SGHRS and YFSETQ. This CDR3 is 14 amino acids long. CDR3 coding DNA: TGCGCCAGCAGCGTAGACAGGGGATTGAACGAGCAGTACTTC. Translating gives CASSVDRGLNEQYF.